A selection of T cell receptor beta chains follows, all from one sample in a study of blood T cell repertoires in COVID-19. Only in-frame clones appear in the TCRdb table, and some are missing; sequencing was by immunoSEQ multiplex PCR. The repertoire has about 64,000 clones, around three quarters of them found once; the top ten carry roughly 4.8%. Specimen: peripheral blood. Receptors originate from a human donor in a cohort sampled during active COVID-19. The CDR3 runs from the conserved cysteine through the conserved F or W. A D gene is named only where the DNA matches it firmly. Clone size, where shown, is once, few, many, or a class for clones that have expanded.

d_call: .; v_call: TRBV7-3; j_call: TRBJ1-1; clone_size: .; cdr3_nt: TGTGCCAGCAGCAGCCAAAGCGAGTCTGAAGCTTTCTTT; cdr3_aa: CASSSQSESEAFF
d_call: .; v_call: TRBV21-1; j_call: TRBJ2-7; clone_size: .; cdr3_nt: TGTGCCAGCAGCAAAGGAGGCGGCGGGAACTCCTACGAGCAGTACTTC; cdr3_aa: CASSKGGGGNSYEQYF
d_call: TRBD1; v_call: TRBV10-1; j_call: TRBJ1-4; clone_size: .; cdr3_nt: TGCGCCAGCAGCAGGGGACAGGATTCTGAAAAACTGTTTTTT; cdr3_aa: CASSRGQDSEKLFF
d_call: .; v_call: TRBV21-1; j_call: TRBJ1-2; clone_size: .; cdr3_nt: TGTGCCAGCAGCTTCCTGGACAGGGTGGACTATGGCTACACCTTC; cdr3_aa: CASSFLDRVDYGYTF
d_call: TRBD2; v_call: TRBV2; j_call: TRBJ2-1; clone_size: once; cdr3_nt: TGTGCCAGCCACCAGCAACTAGCGGCCAATGAGCAGTTCTTC; cdr3_aa: CASHQQLAANEQFF
d_call: TRBD2; v_call: TRBV28; j_call: TRBJ2-3; clone_size: .; cdr3_nt: TGTGCCAGCATTGAACGGGGGGGAAGCACAGATACGCAGTATTTT; cdr3_aa: CASIERGGSTDTQYF
d_call: .; v_call: TRBV21-1; j_call: TRBJ1-4; clone_size: .; cdr3_nt: TGTGCCAGCAGCAAGGTACCGGGACAGGAAAATGAAAAACTGTTTTTT; cdr3_aa: CASSKVPGQENEKLFF
d_call: .; v_call: TRBV6-5; j_call: TRBJ2-7; clone_size: .; cdr3_nt: TGTGCCAGCAGTACACAGGGTGACGAGCAGTACTTC; cdr3_aa: CASSTQGDEQYF
d_call: TRBD2; v_call: TRBV10-3; j_call: TRBJ2-5; clone_size: .; cdr3_nt: TGTGCCATCAGTGACCCCCTCCTAGCGGGGGGTGAGACCCAGTACTTC; cdr3_aa: CAISDPLLAGGETQYF
d_call: .; v_call: TRBV20-1; j_call: TRBJ1-2; clone_size: .; cdr3_nt: TGCAGTGCGGGGGGAAACTATGGCTACACCTTC; cdr3_aa: CSAGGNYGYTF
d_call: TRBD1; v_call: TRBV6-5; j_call: TRBJ2-1; clone_size: .; cdr3_nt: TGTGCCAGCAGTTACGAGGGGGCTTGGAATGAGCAGTTCTTC; cdr3_aa: CASSYEGAWNEQFF
d_call: TRBD1; v_call: TRBV5-1; j_call: TRBJ1-2; clone_size: few; cdr3_nt: TGCGCCAGCAGCTTGGGGACAGGGGATGGCTACACCTTC; cdr3_aa: CASSLGTGDGYTF
d_call: .; v_call: TRBV7-8; j_call: TRBJ2-5; clone_size: few; cdr3_nt: TGTGCCAGCAGTCCTAGGCGGGTCAGGTCCCAAGAGACCCAGTACTTC; cdr3_aa: CASSPRRVRSQETQYF
d_call: TRBD1; v_call: TRBV30; j_call: TRBJ2-7; clone_size: .; cdr3_nt: TGTGCCTGGAGTGGGGGGACAGGGGGCAACGAGCAGTACTTC; cdr3_aa: CAWSGGTGGNEQYF
d_call: .; v_call: TRBV5-1; j_call: TRBJ2-5; clone_size: .; cdr3_nt: TGCGCCAGCAGCCCTGGACTGAGATGGGAGACCCAGTACTTC; cdr3_aa: CASSPGLRWETQYF
d_call: TRBD1; v_call: TRBV27; j_call: TRBJ2-1; clone_size: .; cdr3_nt: TGTGCCAGCAGTCCGACCCCGGGACAGAATGAAGCCTACAATGAGCAGTTCTTC; cdr3_aa: CASSPTPGQNEAYNEQFF
d_call: TRBD2; v_call: TRBV24-1; j_call: TRBJ2-1; clone_size: .; cdr3_nt: TGTGCCACCACCCCGGGACTAGCGGGGGGGTATGAGCAGTTCTTC; cdr3_aa: CATTPGLAGGYEQFF
d_call: TRBD2; v_call: TRBV4-3; j_call: TRBJ2-1; clone_size: .; cdr3_nt: TGCGCCAGCAGCCAAGATGGCGGGGGGCAATACAATGAGCAGTTCTTC; cdr3_aa: CASSQDGGGQYNEQFF
d_call: .; v_call: TRBV4-2; j_call: TRBJ2-7; clone_size: .; cdr3_nt: TGTGCCAGCAGCCAAGAGGAGGGTCCCCTTTCGTTAGAGCAGTACTTC; cdr3_aa: CASSQEEGPLSLEQYF
d_call: TRBD1; v_call: TRBV3-1/TRBV3-2; j_call: TRBJ2-3; clone_size: .; cdr3_nt: TGTGCCAGCAGCCGCCCCGAGGGGGCGGGTCTCGGTACGCAGTATTTT; cdr3_aa: CASSRPEGAGLGTQYF
d_call: .; v_call: TRBV5-1; j_call: TRBJ1-2; clone_size: few; cdr3_nt: TGCGCCAGCAGCTCTACAGGGTCTGGCTACACCTTC; cdr3_aa: CASSSTGSGYTF
d_call: .; v_call: TRBV18; j_call: TRBJ2-2; clone_size: .; cdr3_nt: TGTGCCAGCTCACCACCTTCCCGGGCGAACACCGGGGAGCTGTTTTTT; cdr3_aa: CASSPPSRANTGELFF
d_call: .; v_call: TRBV20-1; j_call: TRBJ2-1; clone_size: .; cdr3_nt: TGCAGTGCTAGAGCAGACAGGGAGCAGTTCTTC; cdr3_aa: CSARADREQFF
d_call: .; v_call: TRBV5-1; j_call: TRBJ2-3; clone_size: .; cdr3_nt: TGCGCCAGCGGACGTACAGGGTCAGATACGCAGTATTTT; cdr3_aa: CASGRTGSDTQYF
d_call: TRBD2; v_call: TRBV7-3; j_call: TRBJ2-2; clone_size: .; cdr3_nt: TGTGCCAGCAGCCTCACTAGCGGGGGAGTTGGGAACACCGGGGAGCTGTTTTTT; cdr3_aa: CASSLTSGGVGNTGELFF
d_call: TRBD1; v_call: TRBV2; j_call: TRBJ1-2; clone_size: .; cdr3_nt: TGTGCCAGTACCGGGACAGGGTTTAGGGGCTACACCTTC; cdr3_aa: CASTGTGFRGYTF
d_call: TRBD1; v_call: TRBV7-8; j_call: TRBJ1-1; clone_size: .; cdr3_nt: TGTGCCAGCAGCCAGGACAGGGGAGAAGCTTTCTTT; cdr3_aa: CASSQDRGEAFF
d_call: .; v_call: TRBV24-1; j_call: TRBJ2-3; clone_size: .; cdr3_nt: TGTGCCACCAGTGATCCGACGGACAGCGACACAGATACGCAGTATTTT; cdr3_aa: CATSDPTDSDTDTQYF
d_call: .; v_call: TRBV19; j_call: TRBJ2-7; clone_size: .; cdr3_nt: TGTGCCAGTAGTATTGTTTTTGGGGGCCACTACGAGCAGTACTTC; cdr3_aa: CASSIVFGGHYEQYF
d_call: .; v_call: TRBV6-2/TRBV6-3; j_call: TRBJ2-1; clone_size: few; cdr3_nt: TGTGCCAGCAGTCCCTTCCGAGGGCACTCCTACAATGAGCAGTTCTTC; cdr3_aa: CASSPFRGHSYNEQFF
d_call: .; v_call: TRBV19; j_call: TRBJ2-1; clone_size: .; cdr3_nt: TGTGCCAGTAGTATTCTAGGAGAAGAGCAGTTCTTC; cdr3_aa: CASSILGEEQFF
d_call: TRBD1; v_call: TRBV6-1; j_call: TRBJ2-2; clone_size: .; cdr3_nt: TGTGCCAGCAGTGAACTGCAGGGGGCCGGGGAGCTGTTTTTT; cdr3_aa: CASSELQGAGELFF